These T cell receptor beta chains were read from a single sample in a study of cytomegalovirus exposure and HLA in healthy donors. Profiled with immunoSEQ multiplex PCR; TCRdb holds only in-frame clones, not every one. The repertoire holds over 85,000 clones, with around 68% as singletons. Source material: PBMCs. These receptors came from a human donor in good health. The CDR3 runs from the conserved cysteine through the conserved F or W. D genes are given only for firm matches. Clone size is given for some rows only: seen once, a few or many times, or a class if the clone is expanded.

TRBV4-1	NA	TRBD2	TRBJ2-1	CASSQEALAGINEQFF	TGCGCCAGCAGCCAAGAGGCACTAGCGGGGATCAATGAGCAGTTCTTC
TRBV7-6	NA	NA	TRBJ1-3	CASSLGGADSGNTIYF	TGTGCCAGCAGCCTCGGTGGGGCAGACTCTGGAAACACCATATATTTT
TRBV14	NA	NA	TRBJ1-6	CASSHPEGPYNSPLHF	TGTGCCAGCAGCCACCCCGAGGGCCCCTATAATTCACCCCTCCACTTT
TRBV25-1	NA	TRBD2	TRBJ2-1	CASRTNPRAGGRVNEQFF	TGTGCCAGCAGGACCAACCCTAGGGCGGGGGGCAGGGTCAATGAGCAGTTCTTC
TRBV9	NA	NA	TRBJ1-1	CASSVVGGSRKAFF	TGTGCCAGCAGCGTAGTGGGGGGGAGCAGGAAAGCTTTCTTT
TRBV28	few	TRBD2	TRBJ2-7	CASSLSGSGGREPYEQYF	TGTGCCAGCAGTTTATCGGGGTCGGGTGGGAGGGAACCCTACGAGCAGTACTTC
TRBV29-1	NA	NA	TRBJ2-4	CSVVENIRYF	TGCAGCGTTGTTGAAAACATTCGGTACTTC
TRBV7-2	NA	NA	TRBJ2-1	CASSLGVAEYNEQFF	TGTGCCAGCAGCTTAGGGGTAGCAGAATACAATGAGCAGTTCTTC
TRBV7-9	NA	NA	TRBJ2-1	CASSREDNYEQFF	TGTGCCAGCAGTCGAGAAGACAACTATGAGCAGTTCTTC
TRBV9	few	NA	TRBJ1-3	CASSYGTRGGGLNTIYF	TGTGCCAGCAGCTACGGAACCAGGGGAGGGGGTCTGAACACCATATATTTT
TRBV19	few	NA	TRBJ1-5	CASSMIRGGNQPQHF	TGTGCCAGTAGTATGATCAGGGGCGGCAATCAGCCCCAGCATTTT
TRBV7-6	many	NA	TRBJ2-1	CASSFQSYNEQFF	TGTGCCAGCAGCTTTCAGTCATACAATGAGCAGTTCTTC
TRBV7-9	NA	TRBD1	TRBJ1-5	CASSLGTGNYQPQHF	TGTGCCAGCAGCTTAGGGACAGGGAATTATCAGCCCCAGCATTTT
TRBV19	few	NA	TRBJ2-2	CASSASTYSAGELFF	TGTGCCAGTAGTGCTTCGACTTATTCGGCCGGGGAGCTGTTTTTT
TRBV20-1	few	NA	TRBJ2-1	CSARRGQFF	TGCAGTGCTAGACGGGGGCAGTTCTTC
TRBV7-9	NA	TRBD2	TRBJ2-3	CASSLGGGPDTQYF	TGTGCCAGCAGCTTAGGGGGGGGTCCAGATACGCAGTATTTT
TRBV25-1	NA	TRBD1	TRBJ2-7	CASSDPDRSFHEQYF	TGTGCCAGCAGTGACCCGGACAGGTCCTTCCACGAGCAGTACTTC
TRBV6-6	NA	NA	TRBJ2-7	CASSYTSSYEQYF	TGTGCCAGCAGTTATACTAGCTCCTACGAGCAGTACTTC
TRBV19	NA	TRBD1	TRBJ1-2	CASSPADRSVTSGYTF	TGTGCCAGTAGTCCAGCGGACAGGAGTGTAACTAGTGGCTACACCTTC
TRBV19	once	NA	TRBJ1-1	CAIRVGANTEAFF	TGTGCCATCAGGGTGGGGGCGAACACTGAAGCTTTCTTT
TRBV6-5	NA	NA	TRBJ2-5	CASSSATGLETQYF	TGTGCCAGCAGTTCCGCCACAGGATTAGAGACCCAGTACTTC
TRBV4-2	few	TRBD1	TRBJ1-1	CASSQVRQGFEAFF	TGTGCCAGCAGCCAAGTACGACAGGGGTTTGAAGCTTTCTTT
TRBV6-4	few	TRBD1	TRBJ1-5	CASSDGTAGGYGNQPQHF	TGTGCCAGCAGTGACGGGACAGCCGGGGGTTACGGCAATCAGCCCCAGCATTTT
TRBV7-9	NA	TRBD2	TRBJ2-1	CASRRMLAGAPAKYNEQFF	TGTGCCAGCAGACGGATGCTAGCGGGGGCCCCCGCAAAATACAATGAGCAGTTCTTC
TRBV15	NA	NA	TRBJ1-1	CATSRDGRRNTEAFF	TGTGCCACCAGCAGAGATGGGAGGAGGAACACTGAAGCTTTCTTT
TRBV7-8	NA	NA	TRBJ1-5	CASSSYFNQPQHF	TGTGCCAGCAGCTCTTATTTCAATCAGCCCCAGCATTTT
TRBV2	NA	NA	TRBJ1-2	CASSDNNYGYTF	TGTGCCAGCAGTGACAATAACTATGGCTACACCTTC
TRBV10-2	NA	NA	TRBJ1-5	CASSVQGPYSNQPQHF	TGCGCCAGCAGTGTTCAGGGGCCTTATAGCAATCAGCCCCAGCATTTT
TRBV7-3	NA	TRBD2	TRBJ2-1	CASSLSPPTSFNEQFF	TGTGCCAGCAGCTTAAGCCCCCCGACTAGCTTTAATGAGCAGTTCTTC
TRBV28	NA	TRBD2	TRBJ2-7	CASNPGTSGYEQYF	TGTGCCAGCAACCCCGGGACTAGCGGCTACGAGCAGTACTTC
TRBV5-1	NA	NA	TRBJ2-7	CASSEDSRQYF	TGCGCCAGCAGCGAAGATAGCCGGCAGTACTTC
TRBV4-1	NA	NA	TRBJ1-5	CASSQAGQSRNQPQHF	TGCGCCAGCAGCCAAGCCGGACAGAGCCGCAATCAGCCCCAGCATTTT
TRBV5-1	NA	TRBD2	TRBJ2-3	CASGGAGSDTQYF	TGCGCCAGCGGGGGAGCGGGAAGTGATACGCAGTATTTT
TRBV10-2	NA	TRBD1	TRBJ2-7	CASIIGQGPYEQYF	TGCGCCAGCATTATCGGACAGGGTCCGTACGAGCAGTACTTC
TRBV7-9	NA	NA	TRBJ2-3	CASSPSRNTDTQYF	TGTGCCAGCAGCCCCTCCAGGAACACAGATACGCAGTATTTT
TRBV9	NA	TRBD2	TRBJ2-5	CASSAPSGTRGQETQYF	TGTGCCAGCAGCGCGCCTTCCGGGACTAGGGGACAAGAGACCCAGTACTTC
TRBV5-4	few	NA	TRBJ1-2	CASRLQGANYGYTF	TGTGCCAGCAGGCTACAGGGTGCAAACTATGGCTACACCTTC
TRBV19	NA	NA	TRBJ2-1	CASLGGPDEQFF	TGTGCCAGTCTGGGGGGGCCGGATGAGCAGTTCTTC
TRBV4-2	NA	TRBD1	TRBJ1-2	CASSLKTGFGYGYTF	TGTGCCAGCAGCCTAAAGACAGGGTTTGGCTATGGCTACACCTTC
TRBV10-2	NA	TRBD2	TRBJ2-2	CASNPPATSGRPSTGELFF	TGCGCCAGCAATCCTCCCGCGACTAGCGGGAGGCCCAGCACCGGGGAGCTGTTTTTT
TRBV10-3	NA	NA	TRBJ1-2	CAIREQSNYGYTF	TGTGCCATCAGGGAACAGAGCAACTATGGCTACACCTTC
TRBV4-2	once	TRBD2	TRBJ2-1	CASSQDRLAEDEQFF	TGTGCCAGCAGCCAAGATAGACTAGCGGAAGATGAGCAGTTCTTC
TRBV11-2	NA	NA	TRBJ2-5	CASSLSGYTRKETQYF	TGTGCCAGCAGCTTATCAGGTTACACGCGAAAAGAGACCCAGTACTTC
TRBV11-2	NA	TRBD1	TRBJ1-1	CASTWSGTGEAFF	TGTGCCAGCACTTGGAGCGGGACAGGGGAAGCTTTCTTT
TRBV7-9	NA	TRBD1	TRBJ2-2	CASSWTGSANTGELFF	TGTGCCAGCAGCTGGACAGGGTCAGCGAACACCGGGGAGCTGTTTTTT
TRBV9	NA	TRBD2	TRBJ2-1	CASSPQTTTSGSDNEQFF	TGTGCCAGCAGCCCCCAAACCACTACTAGCGGGAGCGACAATGAGCAGTTCTTC
TRBV7-9	NA	TRBD1	TRBJ2-2	CASSLSQGAEAGELFF	TGTGCCAGCAGCTTAAGTCAGGGGGCGGAAGCCGGGGAGCTGTTTTTT
TRBV19	NA	NA	TRBJ1-5	CASSIWGGVNQPQHF	TGTGCCAGTAGTATATGGGGCGGGGTCAATCAGCCCCAGCATTTT
TRBV27	NA	NA	TRBJ2-2	CASSYQGHDGELFF	TGTGCCAGCAGTTACCAGGGGCATGACGGGGAGCTGTTTTTT
TRBV14	NA	NA	TRBJ1-2	CASSQDATGRRGYTF	TGTGCCAGCAGCCAAGATGCTACGGGGAGAAGGGGCTACACCTTC